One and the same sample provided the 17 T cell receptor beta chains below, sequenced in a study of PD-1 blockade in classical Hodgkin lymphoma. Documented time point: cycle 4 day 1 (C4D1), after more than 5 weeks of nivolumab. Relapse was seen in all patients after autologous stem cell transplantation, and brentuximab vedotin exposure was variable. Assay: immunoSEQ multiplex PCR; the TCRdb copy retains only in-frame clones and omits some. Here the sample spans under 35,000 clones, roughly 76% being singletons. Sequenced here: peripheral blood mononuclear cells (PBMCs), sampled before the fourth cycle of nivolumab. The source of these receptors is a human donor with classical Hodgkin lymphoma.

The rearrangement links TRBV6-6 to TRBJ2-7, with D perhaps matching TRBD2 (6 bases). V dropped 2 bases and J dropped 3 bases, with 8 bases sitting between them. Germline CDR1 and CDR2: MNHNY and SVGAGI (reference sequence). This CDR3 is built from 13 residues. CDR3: CASSYLGGYEQYF. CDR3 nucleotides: TGTGCCAGCAGTTACCTGGGGGGCTACGAGCAGTACTTC.

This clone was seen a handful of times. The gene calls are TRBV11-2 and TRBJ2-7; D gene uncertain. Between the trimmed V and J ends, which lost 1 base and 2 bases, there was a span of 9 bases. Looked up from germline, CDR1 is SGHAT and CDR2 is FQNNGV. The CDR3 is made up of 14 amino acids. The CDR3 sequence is CASSLVSGPYEQYF. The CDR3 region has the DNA TGTGCCAGCAGCTTAGTGTCCGGGCCCTACGAGCAGTACTTC. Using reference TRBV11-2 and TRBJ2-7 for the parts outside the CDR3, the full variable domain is EAGVAQSPRYKIIEKRQSVAFWCNPISGHATLYWYQQILGQGPKLLIQFQNNGVVDDSQLPKDRFSAERLKGVDSTLKIQPAKLEDSAVYLCASSLVSGPYEQYFGPGTRLTVT.

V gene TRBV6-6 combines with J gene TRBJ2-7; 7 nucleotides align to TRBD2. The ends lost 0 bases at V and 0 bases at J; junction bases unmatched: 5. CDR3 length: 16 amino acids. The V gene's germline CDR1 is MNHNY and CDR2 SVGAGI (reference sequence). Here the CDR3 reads CASSYSRLAASYEQYF. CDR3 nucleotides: TGTGCCAGCAGTTACTCGAGACTAGCAGCCTCCTACGAGCAGTACTTC.

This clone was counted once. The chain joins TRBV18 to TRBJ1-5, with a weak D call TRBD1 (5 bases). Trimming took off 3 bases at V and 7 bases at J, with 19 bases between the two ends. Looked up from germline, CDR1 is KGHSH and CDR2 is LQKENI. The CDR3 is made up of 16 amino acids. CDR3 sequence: CASSPRVRSDGQPQHF. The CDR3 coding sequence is TGTGCCAGCTCACCCAGGGTGCGGTCGGATGGGCAGCCCCAGCATTTT.

The CDR3 DNA reads as TGTGCCAGAAGGACAGGGAGTTTCTATGGCTACACCTTC. It codes for CARRTGSFYGYTF. V is TRBV25-1 and J is TRBJ1-2; 8 bases fit TRBD1. Germline V gene sequence: CDR1 MGHDK, CDR2 SYGVNS. This CDR3 contains 13 residues. Trimming cost V 9 bases and J 4 bases; bases outside gene matches: 7.

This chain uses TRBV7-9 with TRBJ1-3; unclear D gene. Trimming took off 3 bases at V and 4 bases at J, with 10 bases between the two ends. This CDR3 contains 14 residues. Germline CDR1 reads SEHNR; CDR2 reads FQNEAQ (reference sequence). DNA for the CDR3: TGTGCCAGCAGCTTGGACCGGGCGGGAAACACCATATATTTT. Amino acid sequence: CASSLDRAGNTIYF. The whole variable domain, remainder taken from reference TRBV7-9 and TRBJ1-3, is DTGVSQNPRHKITKRGQNVTFRCDPISEHNRLYWYRQTLGQGPEFLTYFQNEAQLEKSRLLSDRFSAERPKGSFSTLEIQRTEQGDSAMYLCASSLDRAGNTIYFGEGSWLTVV.

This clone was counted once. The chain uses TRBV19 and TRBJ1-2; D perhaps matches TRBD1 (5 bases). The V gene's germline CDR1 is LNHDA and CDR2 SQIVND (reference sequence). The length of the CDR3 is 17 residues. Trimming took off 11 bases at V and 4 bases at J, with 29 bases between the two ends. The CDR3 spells CAARGVAGESLRYGYTF. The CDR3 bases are TGTGCCGCTCGAGGGGTCGCCGGGGAGAGTCTCCGCTATGGCTACACCTTC. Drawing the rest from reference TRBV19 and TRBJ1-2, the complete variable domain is DGGITQSPKYLFRKEGQNVTLSCEQNLNHDAMYWYRQDPGQGLRLIYYSQIVNDFQKGDIAEGYSVSREKKESFPLTVTSAQKNPTAFYLCAARGVAGESLRYGYTFGSGTRLTVV.

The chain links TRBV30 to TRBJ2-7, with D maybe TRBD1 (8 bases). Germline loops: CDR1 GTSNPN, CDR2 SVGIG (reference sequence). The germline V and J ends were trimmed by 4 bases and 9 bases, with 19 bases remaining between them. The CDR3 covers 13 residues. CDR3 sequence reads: CAWNRGGLDGQYF. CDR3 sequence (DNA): TGTGCCTGGAACAGGGGGGGGCTCGACGGGCAGTACTTC.

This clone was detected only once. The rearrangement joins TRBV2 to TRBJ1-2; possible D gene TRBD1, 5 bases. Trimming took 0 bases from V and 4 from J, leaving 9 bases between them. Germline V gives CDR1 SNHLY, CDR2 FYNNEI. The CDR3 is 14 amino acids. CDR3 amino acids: CASSEAQGSYGYTF. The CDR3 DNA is TGTGCCAGCAGTGAAGCTCAGGGATCCTATGGCTACACCTTC.

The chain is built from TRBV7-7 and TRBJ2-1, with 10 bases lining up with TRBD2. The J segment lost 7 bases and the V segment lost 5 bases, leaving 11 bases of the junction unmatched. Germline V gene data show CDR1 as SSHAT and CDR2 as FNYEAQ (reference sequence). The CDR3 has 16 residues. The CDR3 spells CASSPHLAGASNEQFF. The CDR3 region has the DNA TGTGCCAGCAGCCCCCACCTAGCGGGGGCCTCTAATGAGCAGTTCTTC.

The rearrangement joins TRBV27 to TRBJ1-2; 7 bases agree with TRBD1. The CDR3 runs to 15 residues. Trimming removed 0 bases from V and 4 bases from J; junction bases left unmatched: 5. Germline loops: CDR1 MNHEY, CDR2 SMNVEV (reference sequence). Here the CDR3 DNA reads TGTGCCAGCAGTTTATCAGGGACAGCTTTCTATGGCTACACCTTC. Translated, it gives CASSLSGTAFYGYTF.

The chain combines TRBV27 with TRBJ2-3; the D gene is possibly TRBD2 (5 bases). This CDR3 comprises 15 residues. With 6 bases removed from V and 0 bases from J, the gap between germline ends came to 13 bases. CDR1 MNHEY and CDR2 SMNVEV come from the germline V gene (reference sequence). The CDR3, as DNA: TGTGCCAGCAGGTCCCCCAGCGGTAGCACAGATACGCAGTATTTT. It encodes CASRSPSGSTDTQYF.

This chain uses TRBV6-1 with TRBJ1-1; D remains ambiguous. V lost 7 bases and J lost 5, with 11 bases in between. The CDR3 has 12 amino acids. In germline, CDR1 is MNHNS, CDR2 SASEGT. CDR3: CASTMEATEAFF. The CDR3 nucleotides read TGTGCCAGCACTATGGAGGCGACTGAAGCTTTCTTT.

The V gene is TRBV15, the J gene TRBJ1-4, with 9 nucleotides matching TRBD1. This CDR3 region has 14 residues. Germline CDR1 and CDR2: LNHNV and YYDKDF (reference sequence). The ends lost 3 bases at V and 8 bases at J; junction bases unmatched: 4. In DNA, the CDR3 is TGTGCCACCAGCAGCCGGGACAGGGCCGAAAAACTGTTTTTT. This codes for CATSSRDRAEKLFF.

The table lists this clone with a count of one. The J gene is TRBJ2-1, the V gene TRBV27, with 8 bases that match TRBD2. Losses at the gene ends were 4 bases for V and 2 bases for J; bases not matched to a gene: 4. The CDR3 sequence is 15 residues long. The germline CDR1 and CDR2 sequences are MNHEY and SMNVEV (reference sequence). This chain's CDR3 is CASSSNSGTYNEQFF. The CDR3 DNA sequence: TGTGCCAGCAGTTCCAATAGCGGGACCTACAATGAGCAGTTCTTC.

This chain's CDR3 is CASSLAGSGGSYEQYF. In DNA, the CDR3 is TGTGCCAGCAGCTTAGCGGGTAGCGGGGGTAGTTACGAGCAGTACTTC. The rearrangement uses TRBV7-2 and TRBJ2-7; 9 nucleotides match TRBD2. This CDR3 is 16 amino acids long. J lost 4 bases, V lost 0 bases, and 7 bases had no gene match. In germline, CDR1 is SGHTA, CDR2 FQGNSA.

This CDR3 reads CASTTGLGGYYGYTF. The CDR3 DNA reads as TGTGCCAGTACCACGGGTCTGGGGGGCTACTATGGCTACACCTTC. The J gene is TRBJ1-2, the V gene TRBV19, with a weak D call TRBD1 (6 bases). V was shortened by 7 bases and J by 3 bases, with 18 bases between the two germline ends. There are 15 residues in the CDR3. CDR1 and CDR2 (germline): LNHDA, SQIVND (reference sequence).